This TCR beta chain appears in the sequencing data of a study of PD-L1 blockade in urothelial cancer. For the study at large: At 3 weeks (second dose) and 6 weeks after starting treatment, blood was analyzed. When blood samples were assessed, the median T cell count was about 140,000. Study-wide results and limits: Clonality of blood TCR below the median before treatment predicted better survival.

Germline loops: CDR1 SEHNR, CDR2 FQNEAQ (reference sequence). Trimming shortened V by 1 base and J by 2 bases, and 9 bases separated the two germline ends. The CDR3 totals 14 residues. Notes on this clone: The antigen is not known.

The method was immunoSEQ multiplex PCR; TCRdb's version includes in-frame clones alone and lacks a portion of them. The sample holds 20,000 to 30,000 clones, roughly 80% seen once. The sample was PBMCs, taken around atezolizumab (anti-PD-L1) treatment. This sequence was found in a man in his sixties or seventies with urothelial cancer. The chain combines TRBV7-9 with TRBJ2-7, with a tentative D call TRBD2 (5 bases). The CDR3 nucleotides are TGTGCCAGCAGCTTAGTGTCGGGGACCTACGAGCAGTACTTC. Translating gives CASSLVSGTYEQYF.